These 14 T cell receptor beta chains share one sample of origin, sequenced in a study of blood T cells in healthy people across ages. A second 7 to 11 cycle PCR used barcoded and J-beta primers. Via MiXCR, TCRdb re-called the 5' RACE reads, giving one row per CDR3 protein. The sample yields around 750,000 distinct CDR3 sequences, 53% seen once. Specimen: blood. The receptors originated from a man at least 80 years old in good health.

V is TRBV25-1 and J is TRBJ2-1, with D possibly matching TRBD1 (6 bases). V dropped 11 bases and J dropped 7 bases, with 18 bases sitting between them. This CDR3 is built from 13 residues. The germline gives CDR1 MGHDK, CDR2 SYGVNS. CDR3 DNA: TGTGCCGCAGGGGCCGCCCTCCTGAATGAGCAGTTCTTC. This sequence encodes CAAGAALLNEQFF.

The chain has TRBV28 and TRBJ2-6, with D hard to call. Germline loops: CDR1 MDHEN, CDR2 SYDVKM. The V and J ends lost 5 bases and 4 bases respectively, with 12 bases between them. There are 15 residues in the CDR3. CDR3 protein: CASSPYLGGANVLTF. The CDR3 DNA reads TGTGCCAGCAGTCCCTACCTCGGCGGGGCCAACGTCCTGACTTTC.

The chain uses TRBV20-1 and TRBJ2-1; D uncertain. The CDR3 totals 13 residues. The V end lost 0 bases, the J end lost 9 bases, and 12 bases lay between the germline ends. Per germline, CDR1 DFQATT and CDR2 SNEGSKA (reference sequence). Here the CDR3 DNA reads TGCAGTGCTAGAGATAATTACGGTTCTGAGCAGTTCTTC. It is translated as CSARDNYGSEQFF.

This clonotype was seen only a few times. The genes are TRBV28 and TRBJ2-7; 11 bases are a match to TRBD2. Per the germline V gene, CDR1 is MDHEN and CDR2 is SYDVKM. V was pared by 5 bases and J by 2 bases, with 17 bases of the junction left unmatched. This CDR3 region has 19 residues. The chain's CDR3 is CASSPNTQSGLAVTYEQYF. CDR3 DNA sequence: TGTGCCAGCAGTCCTAACACTCAGTCGGGACTAGCGGTGACCTACGAGCAGTACTTC. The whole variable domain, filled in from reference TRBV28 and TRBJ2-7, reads DVKVTQSSRYLVKRTGEKVFLECVQDMDHENMFWYRQDPGLGLRLIYFSYDVKMKEKGDIPEGYSVSREKKERFSLILESASTNQTSMYLCASSPNTQSGLAVTYEQYFGPGTRLTVT.

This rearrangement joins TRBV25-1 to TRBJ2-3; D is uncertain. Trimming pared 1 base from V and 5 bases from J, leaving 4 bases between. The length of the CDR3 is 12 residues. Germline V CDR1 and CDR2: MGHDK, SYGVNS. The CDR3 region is CASSESLDTQYF. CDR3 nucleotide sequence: TGTGCCAGCAGTGAATCCCTAGATACGCAGTATTTT.

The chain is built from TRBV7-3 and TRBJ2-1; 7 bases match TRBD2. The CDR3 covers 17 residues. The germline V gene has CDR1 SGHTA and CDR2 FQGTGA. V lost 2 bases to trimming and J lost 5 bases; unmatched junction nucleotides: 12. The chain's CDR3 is CASSLSGLVKVNNEQFF. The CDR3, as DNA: TGTGCCAGCAGCTTATCCGGACTAGTTAAAGTAAACAATGAGCAGTTCTTC.

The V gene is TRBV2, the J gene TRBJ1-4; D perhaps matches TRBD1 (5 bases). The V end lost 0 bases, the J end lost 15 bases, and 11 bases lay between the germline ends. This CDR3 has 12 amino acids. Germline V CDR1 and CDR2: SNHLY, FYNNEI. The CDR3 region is CASSEARRDMFF. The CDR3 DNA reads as TGTGCCAGCAGTGAAGCGCGCAGGGATATGTTTTTT.

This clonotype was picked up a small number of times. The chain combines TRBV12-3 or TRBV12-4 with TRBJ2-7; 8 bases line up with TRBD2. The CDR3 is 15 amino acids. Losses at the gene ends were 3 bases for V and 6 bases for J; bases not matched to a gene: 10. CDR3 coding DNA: TGTGCCAGCAGTTTCCCACCTGGCGGGAGGATCGAGCAGTACTTC. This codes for CASSFPPGGRIEQYF.

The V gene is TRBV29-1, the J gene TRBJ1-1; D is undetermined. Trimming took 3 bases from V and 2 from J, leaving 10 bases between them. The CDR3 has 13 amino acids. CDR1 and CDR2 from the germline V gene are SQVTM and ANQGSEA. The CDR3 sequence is CSVEGRANTEAFF. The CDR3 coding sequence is TGCAGCGTTGAGGGTAGGGCAAACACTGAAGCTTTCTTT. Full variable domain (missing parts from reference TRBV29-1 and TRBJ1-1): SAVISQKPSRDICQRGTSLTIQCQVDSQVTMMFWYRQQPGQSLTLIATANQGSEATYESGFVIDKFPISRPNLTFSTLTVSNMSPEDSSIYLCSVEGRANTEAFFGQGTRLTVV.

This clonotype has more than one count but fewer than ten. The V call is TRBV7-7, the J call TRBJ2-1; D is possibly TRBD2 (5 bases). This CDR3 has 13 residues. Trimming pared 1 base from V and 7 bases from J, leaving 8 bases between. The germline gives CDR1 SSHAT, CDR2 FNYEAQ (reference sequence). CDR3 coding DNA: TGTGCCAGCAGCTTAGACGGCGGGAATGAGCAGTTCTTC. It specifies CASSLDGGNEQFF.

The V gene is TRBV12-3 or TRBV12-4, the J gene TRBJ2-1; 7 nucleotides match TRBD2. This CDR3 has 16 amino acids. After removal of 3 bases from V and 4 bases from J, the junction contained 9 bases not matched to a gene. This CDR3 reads CASSLRRASGYNEQFF. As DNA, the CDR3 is TGTGCCAGCAGTTTGCGTAGGGCTAGCGGATACAATGAGCAGTTCTTC.

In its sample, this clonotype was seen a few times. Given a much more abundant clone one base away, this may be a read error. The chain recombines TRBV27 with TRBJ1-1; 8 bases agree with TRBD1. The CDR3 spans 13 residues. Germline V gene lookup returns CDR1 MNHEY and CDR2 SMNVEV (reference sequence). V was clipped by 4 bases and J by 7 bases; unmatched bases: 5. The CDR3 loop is CASSWTGSDEAFF. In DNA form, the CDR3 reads TGTGCCAGCAGTTGGACAGGGTCTGATGAAGCTTTCTTT.

CDR3 loop: CASSELSGSTGELFF. CDR3 DNA: TGTGCCAGCAGTGAGCTCAGCGGGAGCACCGGGGAGCTGTTTTTT. The chain uses TRBV2 and TRBJ2-2, with 8 bases matching TRBD2. The germline CDR1 and CDR2 sequences are SNHLY and FYNNEI. The J segment lost 4 bases and the V segment lost 3 bases, leaving 4 bases of the junction unmatched. This CDR3 spans 15 amino acids.

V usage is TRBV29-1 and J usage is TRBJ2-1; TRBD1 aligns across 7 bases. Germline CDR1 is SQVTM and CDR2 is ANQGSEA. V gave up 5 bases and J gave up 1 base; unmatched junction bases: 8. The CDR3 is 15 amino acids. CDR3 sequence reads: CSVLPRQGSYNEQFF. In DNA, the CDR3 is TGCAGCGTTCTACCGAGACAGGGATCCTACAATGAGCAGTTCTTC.